Here is one T cell receptor (beta chain) with its context. This clone's antigen is unknown. No clone much larger than this one lies a single base away; base qualities are absent. The cohort was made up of around 720 healthy bone marrow donors. At the time of sampling, every cohort member was nominally healthy, though immune exposures that went unrecorded were likely present. The donor tested CMV seropositive and was one of the 289 seropositive cohort members. A peripheral blood sample was provided by each donor, and peripheral blood mononuclear cells were used for TCR beta sequencing. The Qiagen DNeasy Blood Extraction Kit was used to extract genomic DNA from the blood cell samples. The data belong to a study of cytomegalovirus exposure and HLA in healthy donors (dated by TCRdb to 2016 to 2017). Describing the broader study: In an earlier analysis of 550 to 750 of the donors, approximately 260 Gb of sequence data and about 110 million unique TCR beta sequences from roughly 190 million T cells were reported. The aim of the study was to test whether cataloging public T cell receptors could identify signatures of past pathogen exposure. Class I and class II HLA loci were covered by the typing at four-digit resolution. An early release covering roughly 640 HLA-typed donors comprised 250 to 350 gigabases of sequencing data and tens of millions of unique TCR sequences. To predict cytomegalovirus infection status, the study combined high-throughput TCR immunosequencing, statistical association of individual TCRs with disease status, and machine learning. Every repertoire in the discovery cohort had been generated on one and the same sequencing platform. On average, 235,054 unique TCR beta nucleotide sequences were sequenced per donor among a few hundred genotyped donors of the cohort, with roughly 19% of those sequences being non-productive. The genetic ancestry cluster associated with self-reported Caucasian donors included 81% of the roughly 400 genotyped donors. The later analysis used no new phenotypic data to find candidate immune exposures, relying instead on TCR beta sequences and their occurrence across donors. Genome-wide SNP genotypes for about 55% of the 666 donors were used in a later genetic analysis, which treated that subset as a discovery cohort. A later analysis re-examined previously published TCR beta repertoires from 600 to 700 donors and added high-resolution HLA genotyping to investigate patterns of TCR occurrence. Besides the first cohort of around 670 subjects, a separate validation cohort made up of 90 to 150 different subjects was used. Alongside the repertoire data, information on donor age, sex, ethnicity and CMV serostatus was compiled. Typing coverage varied by locus: roughly 629-640 donors for A, B, C, DRB1 and DQB1; 522 for DQA1; over 600 for DPA1; 400 to 480 for DPB1. About five DR-DQ haplotypes were handled as single units for association and clustering because linkage in the cohort was strong. The study profiled the T cell repertoires of more than 500 subjects by immunosequencing and related them to cytomegalovirus serostatus. In an earlier analysis of roughly 580 of the donors, high-throughput TCR beta sequencing was used to judge whether each TCR beta V gene segment behaved as functional or pseudogenic.

Results the study describes overall, beyond this receptor: A later analysis found that most CMV-associated TCR beta chains appeared HLA-restricted, with HLA associations seemingly driven largely by CMV exposure. In a later analysis, HLA-associated TCR beta chains showed more clonal expansion and lower generation probabilities than non-associated chains that were equally common. About 15 rarely observed V segments, including chromosome 9 orphons, were excluded from the earlier analysis of several hundred of the donors because counts were too low. Specific HLA alleles were associated with 16,951 TCR beta sequences at a false discovery rate of 0.05 in a later analysis. The study gave a list of more than 150 TCR beta chains associated with cytomegalovirus. In vitro tests confirmed that a few of the cytomegalovirus-associated TCR beta chains recognize cytomegalovirus antigens. In this cohort, only TCR beta chains were sequenced, and detectable features were limited by the absence of alpha or paired-chain data. While some public TCRs were present in many individuals, most TCR sequences turned up only very rarely across donors. Because some donors lacked HLA typing at each locus, the association tests relied only on the typed subset. In a later analysis, TCR association rates were found to vary across HLA loci, with the most associated TCRs seen for DRB1 alleles and the fewest for HLA-C alleles. A further reported finding was that TCR beta sequences accurately predicted the HLA-A and HLA-B alleles for most subjects in the first cohort. An earlier analysis of around 600 of the donors showed that most TCR beta V segments appeared in productive rearrangements either about 87% or about 30% of the time, which broadly matched IMGT annotations. According to a later analysis, parvovirus B19, influenza, CMV and Epstein-Barr virus appeared linked to several top co-occurrence clusters. A cluster of highly shared sequence variants was judged likely to represent a technical artifact of the sequencing pipeline. Some IMGT-functional V segments, including TRBV6-2 and TRBV6-3, could not be distinguished by the 87-base-pair reads and were therefore excluded. According to the authors, the approach could potentially be generalized to other disease states and immunological phenotypes. Immune exposure information for the cohort was limited to CMV serostatus. Presence/absence analyses assumed roughly uniform sequencing depth across donors, an assumption that may not hold. In both the original and validation cohorts, the classifier was reported to diagnose cytomegalovirus status with high specificity and sensitivity. In a later genetic analysis, a missense DCLRE1C variant was associated with V-gene and J-gene trimming of TCR beta chains, and the association was replicated in an independent cohort. When HLA alleles, especially DR and DQ, strongly co-occurred, attributing TCR associations to individual alleles was difficult. A later genetic analysis reported fewer N-insertions in productive TCRs among donors in an Asian-associated ancestry cluster than the roughly 650-donor mean. Linkage disequilibrium might explain the correlated functional status among segregating V segments, but an unknown experimental factor could not be excluded.

Receptors were amplified or captured by the immunoSEQ multiplex PCR assay. For the multiplex PCR, a mixture combining 60 forward primers for TCR Vbeta segments and 13 reverse primers for TCR Jbeta segments was used. Amplification of the CDR3 region of rearranged TCR beta genes was performed with a multiplex PCR assay on genomic DNA. On the Illumina HiSeq System, the amplified TCR beta libraries were sequenced as 87-base-pair reads. In the original analysis: A later analysis counted tens of millions of unique TCR beta chains across the 640 or so repertoires, and about 10 million of these chains were shared by at least two donors. A nearest-neighbor algorithm error-corrected the raw reads and collapsed the reads into unique sequences, merging closely related sequences to remove PCR and sequencing errors. To assign V, D and J gene segments, CDR3 sequences were aligned to IMGT reference sequences. For a sequence to be retained, at least a six-nucleotide match to both a V gene segment and a J gene segment was required. A rearrangement was called productive if the CDR3 had no stop codons and remained in frame with V and J, and every other rearrangement was called non-productive. Following IMGT convention, CDR3 was defined as the stretch from the second conserved V-encoded cysteine to the conserved J-encoded phenylalanine. Sequences without an unambiguous match to a single V gene segment were excluded from the earlier analysis of almost 600 of the donors. In an earlier analysis of roughly 600 of the donors, a V segment was called functional when productive rearrangements were above 56.7%, and segregating when the standard deviation between donors exceeded 5%. To diagnose cytomegalovirus status from the catalog of TCR beta chain sequences, a statistical classification framework was built. In a later analysis, TCR nucleotide sequences were compared against IMGT/GENE-DB human TR gene sequences so that V and J genes could be assigned. A later analysis assigned CDR3 sequences and most-parsimonious VDJ recombination scenarios with the TCRdist pipeline. In a later analysis, each TCR beta chain was defined by its CDR3 amino acid sequence together with its V-gene family, and reads without a unique V-gene family were excluded. As a way to deal with suspected cross-contamination and a sequencing artifact, a later analysis dropped under 600 nucleotide sequences that were highly shared and had low generation probability. For each public chain, a later analysis derived a clonal expansion index from normalized ranks of inferred template counts within each repertoire. Generation probabilities in a later analysis came from a VDJ recombination model fitted to out-of-frame rearrangements, and those results were checked against IGoR. A later analysis scored TCR-TCR, TCR-HLA and TCR-CMV co-occurrence with hypergeometric tests, applying a repertoire-size bias correction to TCR pairs. In a later analysis, false discovery rates were estimated by permuting HLA or CMV assignments 20 times. In a later analysis, co-occurring TCRs were grouped using DBSCAN, and TCRdist sequence similarity was added for clustering within HLA-allele-positive subsets. Repertoires with fewer than 30,000 or more than 120,000 public chains were left out of co-occurrence clustering, as were a handful of repertoires with anomalous nucleotide sharing. TCRdb re-hosts the immuneACCESS table, in-frame sequences only. Its copies lack some clones; in the studies checked, an unresolved V gene accounts for under half of them, and the cause for the rest is not known. V and J calls and clone size are those listed in that table; D and trimming were worked out from the DNA. The sample has fewer than 200,000 clones on record, more than 70% of them singletons. The ten largest account for approximately 1.7% of the sample.

From the cysteine up to the phenylalanine, the CDR3 has a length of 19 residues. This entry keeps only the CDR3 DNA: 57 bases, framed from base 1. V and J are truncated by 0 bases and 1 base respectively, leaving an intervening sequence of 21 bases. As encoded in the germline V gene, CDR1 is SGDLS while CDR2 is YYNGEE. Sequences were obtained from PBMCs. The chain is encoded by TRBV9 joined to TRBJ2-3; TRBD2 is a possible D gene, resting on 7 matching bases. The receptor's source is a man aged 35-49 years in good health and CMV-seropositive. The CDR3 reads CASSVDSPGASGRTDTQYF. The DNA sequence is as follows: TGTGCCAGCAGCGTAGATAGTCCGGGGGCTAGCGGCCGCACAGATACGCAGTATTTT.